This entry is about one T cell receptor beta chain. The antigen it binds to is not known. Nothing much larger sits one base from this clone, and base qualities are not available. The data were obtained in a study of blood T cell repertoires in COVID-19 (dated by TCRdb to between 2020 and 2021). General notes on the study: Samples covering the acute and convalescent phases of COVID-19 were provided by collaborators in the United States, Italy and Spain. The prospective study material was composed of cDNA or gDNA derived from T cells, B-cell-depleted T cells, or PBMCs. The dataset comprised deeply sampled blood TCRbeta repertoires from subjects exposed to, actively infected with, or recovered from COVID-19. The repertoires were released in a freely available public database meant as a resource for research on the immune response to SARS-CoV-2. The samples were drawn from the first 160 participants of the ongoing ImmuneRACE study and from some 1,300 subjects provided by 6 global collaborators. A de-identified subject ID, COVID-19 status, age in years and sex were almost always included in the sample metadata. Where available, HLA class I and class II types were taken from metadata supplied by the sample provider and were not determined by assay-based typing. On the study overall, not on this receptor specifically: The quantity of clinical and demographic metadata differed by source and by participant and was supplied without curation.

V lost 4 bases and J lost 3 bases, and the count of bases not matched to a germline gene is 7. CDR1 and CDR2 (MDHEN, SYDVKM) derive from the germline V gene. Measured from the cysteine to the phenylalanine, the CDR3 is 15 residues long. Just the 45-base CDR3 DNA is kept, in frame starting at base 1. TCRbeta CDR3 regions were amplified from genomic DNA using the immunoSEQ Assay, a bias-controlled multiplex PCR. The published analysis was carried out like this. Nucleated cell counts per sample were estimated from amplification of reference gene primers within the assay. To quantify the absolute abundance of each unique TCRbeta CDR3 rearrangement, sequence reads were collapsed and filtered. For each sample, productive Simpson clonality was calculated as the square root of Simpson's diversity index across productive rearrangements. The table was pulled from immuneACCESS by TCRdb, which kept in-frame rearrangements only. Such tables lose some clones; where checked, under half of the loss comes from unresolved V genes, and the rest has no known cause. V and J calls and clone size are given by that table; D and trimming were obtained from the DNA. The sample table shows under 130,000 clones, and roughly nine tenths are seen once. The leading ten clones occupy 3% to 3.5% of the sample.

Each collaborating institution followed its own protocols to collect whole blood in K2EDTA tubes. For TCRbeta analysis, collaborator samples were shipped as frozen whole blood, as isolated PBMCs, or as DNA extracted from either sample type. The sample was peripheral blood. This chain is built from TRBV28 and TRBJ2-7, with TRBD2 identical over 9 junction bases. The TCR comes from a man between 50 and 59 years old in a cohort sampled during active COVID-19. The nucleotide sequence is TGTGCCAGCAGTTCCCCTAGCGGGGTTGTCTACGAGCAGTACTTC. This yields the protein CASSSPSGVVYEQYF.